This T cell receptor beta chain derives from a study of cytomegalovirus exposure and HLA in healthy donors. With regard to this clone: Its antigen is not identified.

In the PCR, 60 Vbeta and 13 Jbeta primers were used. Here immunoSEQ multiplex PCR was the method, and the copy in TCRdb shows in-frame clones only, minus some. The table has 150,000 to 200,000 clones, around 75% seen once; the top ten hold less than 3%. The germline gives CDR1 LGHNA, CDR2 YNFKEQ. The CDR3 has 16 residues. V dropped 4 bases and J dropped 8; count of bases not matched to a gene: 5. Findings and limits, study-wide: Among the most significant clusters, several appeared linked to common viral pathogens in a later analysis. The majority of CMV-associated TCR beta chains were reported as apparently HLA-restricted in a later analysis. A previous analysis found most TCR beta V segments productive roughly 90% or roughly 30% of the time.

The chain is built from TRBV4-2 and TRBJ2-2, with 15 bases aligning to TRBD2. The source material was PBMCs. The TCR comes from a female donor in good health and CMV-seronegative. CDR3 bases: TGTGCCAGCAGCCTGGGACTAGCGGGAGGAAATGGGGAGCTGTTTTTT. Translating it yields CASSLGLAGGNGELFF.